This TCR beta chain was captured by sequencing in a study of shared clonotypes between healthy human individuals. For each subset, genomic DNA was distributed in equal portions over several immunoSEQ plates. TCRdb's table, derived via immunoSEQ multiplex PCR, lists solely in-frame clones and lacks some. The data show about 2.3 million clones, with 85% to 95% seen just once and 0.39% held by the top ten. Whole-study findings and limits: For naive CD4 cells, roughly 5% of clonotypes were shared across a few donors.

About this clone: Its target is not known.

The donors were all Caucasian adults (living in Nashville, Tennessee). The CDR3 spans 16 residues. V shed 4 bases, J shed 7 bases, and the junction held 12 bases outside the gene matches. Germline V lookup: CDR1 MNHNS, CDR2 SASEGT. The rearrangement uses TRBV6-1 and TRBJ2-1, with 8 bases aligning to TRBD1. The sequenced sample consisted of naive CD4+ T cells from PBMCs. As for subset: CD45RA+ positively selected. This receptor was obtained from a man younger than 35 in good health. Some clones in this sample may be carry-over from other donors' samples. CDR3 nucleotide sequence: TGTGCCAGCAGTGCCCTACCCAGGGGGCTAGGTAATGAGCAGTTCTTC. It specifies CASSALPRGLGNEQFF.